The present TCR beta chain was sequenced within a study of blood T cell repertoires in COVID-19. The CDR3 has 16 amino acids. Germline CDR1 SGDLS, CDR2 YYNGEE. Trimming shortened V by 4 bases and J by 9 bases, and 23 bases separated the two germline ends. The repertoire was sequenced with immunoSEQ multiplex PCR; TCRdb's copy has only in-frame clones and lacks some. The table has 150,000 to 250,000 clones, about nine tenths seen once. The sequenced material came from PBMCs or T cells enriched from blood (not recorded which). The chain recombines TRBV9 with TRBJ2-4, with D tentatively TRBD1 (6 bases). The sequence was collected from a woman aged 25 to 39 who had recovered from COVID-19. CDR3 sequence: CASSPHPGTSEGIQYF. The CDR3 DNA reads TGTGCCAGCAGCCCCCACCCCGGGACATCCGAAGGCATTCAGTACTTC.